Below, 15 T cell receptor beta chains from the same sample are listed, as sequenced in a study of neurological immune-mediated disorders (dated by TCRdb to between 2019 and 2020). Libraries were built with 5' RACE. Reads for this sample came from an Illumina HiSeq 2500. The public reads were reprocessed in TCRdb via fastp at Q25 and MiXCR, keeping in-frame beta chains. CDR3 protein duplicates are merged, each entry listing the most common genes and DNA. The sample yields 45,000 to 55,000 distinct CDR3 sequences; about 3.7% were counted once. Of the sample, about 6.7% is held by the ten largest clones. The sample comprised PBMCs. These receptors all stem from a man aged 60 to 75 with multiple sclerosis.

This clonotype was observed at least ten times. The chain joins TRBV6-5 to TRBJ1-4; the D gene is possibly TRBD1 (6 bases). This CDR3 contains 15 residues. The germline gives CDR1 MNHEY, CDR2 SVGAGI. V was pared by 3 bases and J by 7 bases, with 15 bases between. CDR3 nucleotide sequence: TGTGCCAGCAGTTATAGGGGGACGCCGGGTGAAAAACTGTTTTTT. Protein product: CASSYRGTPGEKLFF.

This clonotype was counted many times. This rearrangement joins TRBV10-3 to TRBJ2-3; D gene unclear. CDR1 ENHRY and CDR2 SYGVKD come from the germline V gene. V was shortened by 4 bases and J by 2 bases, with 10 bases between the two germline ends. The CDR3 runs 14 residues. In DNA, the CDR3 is TGTGCCATCAGTGTCGGGTCTAACACAGATACGCAGTATTTT. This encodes CAISVGSNTDTQYF.

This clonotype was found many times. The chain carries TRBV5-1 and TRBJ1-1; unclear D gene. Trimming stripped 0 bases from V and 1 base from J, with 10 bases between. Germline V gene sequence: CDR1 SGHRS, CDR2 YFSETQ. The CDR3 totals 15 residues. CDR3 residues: CASSLVGNPNTEAFF. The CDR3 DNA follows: TGCGCCAGCAGCTTGGTGGGAAACCCGAACACTGAAGCTTTCTTT.

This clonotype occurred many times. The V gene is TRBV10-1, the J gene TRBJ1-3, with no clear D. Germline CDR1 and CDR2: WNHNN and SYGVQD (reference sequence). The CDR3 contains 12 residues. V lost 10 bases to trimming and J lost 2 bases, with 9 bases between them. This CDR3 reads CATGNAGNTIYF. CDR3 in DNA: TGCGCCACCGGGAATGCTGGAAACACCATATATTTT.

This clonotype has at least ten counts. Written as DNA, the CDR3 is TGTGCCAGCAGCTTAGAAGGTAGCGTGGACGGGGAGCTGTTTTTT. It translates to CASSLEGSVDGELFF. The V and J genes are TRBV7-9 and TRBJ2-2, with D perhaps matching TRBD2 (5 bases). V lost 1 base and J lost 7, with 13 bases in between. CDR1 is SEHNR and CDR2 is FQNEAQ in the germline V gene (reference sequence). This CDR3 has 15 amino acids.

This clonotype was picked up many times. The CDR3 reads CSARKVIYEQYF. The CDR3, as DNA: TGCAGTGCTAGGAAGGTGATCTACGAGCAGTACTTC. The chain combines TRBV20-1 with TRBJ2-7; D gene uncertain. CDR3 length equals 12 residues. Germline lookup yields CDR1 DFQATT and CDR2 SNEGSKA (reference sequence). V lost 3 bases and J lost 3, with 9 bases in between.

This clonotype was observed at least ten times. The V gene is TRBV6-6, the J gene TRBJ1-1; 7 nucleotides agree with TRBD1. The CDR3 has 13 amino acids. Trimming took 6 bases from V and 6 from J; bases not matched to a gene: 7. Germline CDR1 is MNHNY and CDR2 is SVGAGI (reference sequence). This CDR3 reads CASSPLDRAEAFF. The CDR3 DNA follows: TGTGCCAGCAGCCCTCTCGACAGGGCTGAAGCTTTCTTT.

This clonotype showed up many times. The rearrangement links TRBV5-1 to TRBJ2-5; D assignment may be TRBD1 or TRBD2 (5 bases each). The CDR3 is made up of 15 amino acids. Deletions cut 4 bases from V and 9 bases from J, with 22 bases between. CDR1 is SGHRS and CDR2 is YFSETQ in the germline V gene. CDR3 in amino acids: CASSPRGTDKGAQYF. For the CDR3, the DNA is TGCGCCAGCAGCCCCCGGGGCACGGACAAGGGCGCCCAGTACTTC.

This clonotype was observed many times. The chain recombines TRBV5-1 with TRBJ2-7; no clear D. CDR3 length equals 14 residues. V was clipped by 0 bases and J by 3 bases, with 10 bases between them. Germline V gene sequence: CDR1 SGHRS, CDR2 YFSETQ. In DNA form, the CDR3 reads TGCGCCAGCAGCTTGGATGGGTTGAACTACGAGCAGTACTTC. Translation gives CASSLDGLNYEQYF.

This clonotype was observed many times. As DNA, the CDR3 is TGTGCCAGCAGCTATAGCGGGGAGTACCAAGAGACCCAGTACTTC. Protein product: CASSYSGEYQETQYF. The chain is built from TRBV5-5 and TRBJ2-5, with TRBD2 identical over 8 bases. The CDR3 totals 15 residues. In germline, CDR1 is SGHKS, CDR2 YYEKEE (reference sequence). The V and J ends lost 3 bases and 0 bases, in that order; junction bases with no gene match: 4. Complete variable domain (other parts from reference TRBV5-5 and TRBJ2-5): DAGVTQSPTHLIKTRGQQVTLRCSPISGHKSVSWYQQVLGQGPQFIFQYYEKEERGRGNFPDRFSARQFPNYSSELNVNALLLGDSALYLCASSYSGEYQETQYFGPGTRLLVL.

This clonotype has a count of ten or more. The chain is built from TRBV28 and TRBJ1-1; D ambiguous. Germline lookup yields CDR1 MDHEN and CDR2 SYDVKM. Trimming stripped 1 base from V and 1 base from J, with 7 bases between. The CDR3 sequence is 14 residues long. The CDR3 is CASSLSVGNTEAFF. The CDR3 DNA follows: TGTGCCAGCAGTTTATCGGTGGGGAACACTGAAGCTTTCTTT.

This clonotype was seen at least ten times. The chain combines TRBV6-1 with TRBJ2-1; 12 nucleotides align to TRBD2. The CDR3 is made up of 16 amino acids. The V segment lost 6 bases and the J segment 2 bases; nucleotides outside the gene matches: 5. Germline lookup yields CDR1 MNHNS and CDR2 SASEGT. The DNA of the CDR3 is TGTGCCAGCAGAGGGACTAGCGGGTTTACCTACAATGAGCAGTTCTTC. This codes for CASRGTSGFTYNEQFF.

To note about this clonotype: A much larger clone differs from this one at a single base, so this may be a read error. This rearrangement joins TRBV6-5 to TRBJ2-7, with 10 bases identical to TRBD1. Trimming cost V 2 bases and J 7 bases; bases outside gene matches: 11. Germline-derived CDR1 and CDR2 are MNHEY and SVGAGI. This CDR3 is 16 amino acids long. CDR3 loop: CASSYRGTGQGKEQYF. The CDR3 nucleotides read TGTGCCAGCAGTTACCGAGGTACGGGACAGGGGAAAGAGCAGTACTTC.

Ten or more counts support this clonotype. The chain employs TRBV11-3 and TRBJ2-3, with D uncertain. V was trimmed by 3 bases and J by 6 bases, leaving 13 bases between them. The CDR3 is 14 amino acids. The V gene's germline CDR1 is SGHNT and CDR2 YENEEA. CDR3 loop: CASSLNPLADTQYF. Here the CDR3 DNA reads TGTGCCAGCAGCTTGAACCCTTTAGCTGATACGCAGTATTTT.

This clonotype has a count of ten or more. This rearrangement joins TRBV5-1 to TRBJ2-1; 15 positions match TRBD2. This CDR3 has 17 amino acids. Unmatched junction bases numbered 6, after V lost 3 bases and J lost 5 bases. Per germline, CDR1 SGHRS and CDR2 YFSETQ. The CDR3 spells CASSSLGLAGGHNEQFF. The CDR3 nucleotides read TGCGCCAGCAGCTCCCTGGGACTAGCGGGAGGACACAATGAGCAGTTCTTC.